This T cell receptor beta chain was documented in a study of T cell changes during pregnancy in multiple sclerosis. Clones were read by immunoSEQ multiplex PCR, and TCRdb kept only the in-frame ones, dropping some. Among more than 80,000 clones listed, 85% to 95% were seen once. The V gene's germline CDR1 is SGHRS and CDR2 YFSETQ. The ends lost 1 base at V and 4 bases at J; junction bases unmatched: 12. This CDR3 region has 18 residues. The sample was peripheral blood, taken after pregnancy. This clonotype was obtained from a female donor with multiple sclerosis, enrolled in a pregnancy study. V and J are TRBV5-1 and TRBJ1-1; 11 nucleotides match TRBD1. This CDR3 reads CASSLTSGQGAVGTEAFF. CDR3 nucleotides: TGCGCCAGCAGCTTGACCTCTGGACAGGGGGCGGTGGGCACTGAAGCTTTCTTT.